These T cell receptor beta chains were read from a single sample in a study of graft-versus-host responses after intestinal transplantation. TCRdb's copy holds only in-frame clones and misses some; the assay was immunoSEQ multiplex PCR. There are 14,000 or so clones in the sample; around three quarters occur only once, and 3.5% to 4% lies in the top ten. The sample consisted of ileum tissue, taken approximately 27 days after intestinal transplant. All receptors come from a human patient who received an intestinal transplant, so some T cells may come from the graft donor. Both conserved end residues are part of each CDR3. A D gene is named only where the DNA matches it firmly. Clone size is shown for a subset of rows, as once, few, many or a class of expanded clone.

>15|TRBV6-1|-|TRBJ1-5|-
CASSRTRRGGQPQHF
TGTGCCAGCAGTCGCACCCGCAGGGGAGGGCAGCCCCAGCATTTT
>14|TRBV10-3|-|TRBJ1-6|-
CAISREVINSPLHF
TGTGCCATATCCAGGGAAGTCATTAATTCACCCCTCCACTTT
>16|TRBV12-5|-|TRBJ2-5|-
CASGLLPTGLQETQYF
TGTGCTAGTGGTTTGCTCCCGACAGGCCTCCAAGAGACCCAGTACTTC
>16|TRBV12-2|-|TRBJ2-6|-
CASRLSGDSGANVLTF
TGTGCAAGTCGCTTGAGCGGGGACTCTGGGGCCAACGTCCTGACTTTC
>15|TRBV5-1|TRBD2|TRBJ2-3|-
CASSRSGGNTDTQYF
TGCGCCAGCAGCCGGTCGGGGGGGAACACAGATACGCAGTATTTT
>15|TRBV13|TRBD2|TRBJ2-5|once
CASSARGGDQETQYF
TGTGCCAGCAGCGCCCGCGGGGGGGACCAAGAGACCCAGTACTTC
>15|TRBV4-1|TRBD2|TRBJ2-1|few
CASSPMGTSRNEQFF
TGCGCCAGCAGCCCCATGGGGACTAGCCGCAATGAGCAGTTCTTC
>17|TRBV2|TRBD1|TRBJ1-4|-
CASYRDRVSATNEKLFF
TGTGCCAGCTACCGGGACAGGGTGTCGGCAACTAATGAAAAACTGTTTTTT